The 28 T cell receptor beta chains below come from one sample, sequenced in a study of cytomegalovirus exposure and HLA in healthy donors. With 60 Vbeta and 13 Jbeta primers, the PCR was carried out. Using immunoSEQ multiplex PCR, the repertoire was profiled, and TCRdb retains in-frame clones only, with some absent. The sample lists around 250,000 clones, 80% to 95% seen once, with roughly 1.5% in the top ten. The sequenced sample consisted of PBMCs. The receptors come from a girl aged 2 to 10 in good health and CMV-seronegative.

This rearrangement joins TRBV19 to TRBJ2-7; TRBD2 is a possible D gene (6 bases). Germline V gene lookup returns CDR1 LNHDA and CDR2 SQIVND (reference sequence). V lost 7 bases and J lost 2, with 18 bases in between. The CDR3 has 15 residues. The CDR3 DNA follows: TGTGCCAGTACCCGGGGGTGGGGCTGGCCCTACGAGCAGTACTTC. Encoded protein: CASTRGWGWPYEQYF.

CDR3 nucleotides: TGCGCCAGCAGCTTCTATCAGGGGGCGGACACTGAAGCTTTCTTT. As protein: CASSFYQGADTEAFF. J is TRBJ1-1 and V is TRBV5-1, with 8 bases aligning to TRBD1. This CDR3 is built from 15 residues. J gave up 3 bases and V 2 bases, and 6 bases lay outside the gene matches. Per the germline V gene, CDR1 is SGHRS and CDR2 is YFSETQ.

The chain links TRBV29-1 to TRBJ1-1, with D unclear. Germline CDR1 SQVTM, CDR2 ANQGSEA. This CDR3 region has 11 residues. With 6 bases removed from V and 11 bases from J, the gap between germline ends came to 16 bases. CDR3 coding DNA: TGCAGCGTAGCCCTTACAGCGGGGGCTTTCTTT. Translation: CSVALTAGAFF.

The chain carries TRBV9 and TRBJ1-3; the D gene is possibly TRBD1 (5 bases). In germline, CDR1 is SGDLS, CDR2 YYNGEE. The CDR3 is 13 residues long. V was trimmed by 3 bases and J by 6 bases, leaving 10 bases between them. The CDR3 protein is CASSAGGVNTIYF. CDR3 DNA: TGTGCCAGCAGCGCCGGGGGGGTAAACACCATATATTTT.

The rearrangement uses TRBV30 and TRBJ1-3; D unclear. Looked up from germline, CDR1 is GTSNPN and CDR2 is SVGIG (reference sequence). This CDR3 has 11 residues. V shed 6 bases and J shed 4 bases, with 7 bases lying between them. The CDR3 region has the DNA TGTGCCTGTGCACAGGGAAACACCATATATTTT. Translating it yields CACAQGNTIYF.

The rearrangement links TRBV5-1 to TRBJ2-7; perhaps TRBD2 as D (6 bases). The CDR3 has 14 residues. Per germline, CDR1 SGHRS and CDR2 YFSETQ. Trimming stripped 4 bases from V and 0 bases from J, with 11 bases between. The CDR3 sequence is CASSLAGSSYEQYF. The CDR3 nucleotides read TGCGCCAGCAGCCTCGCGGGGAGCTCCTACGAGCAGTACTTC.

The V gene is TRBV15, the J gene TRBJ2-3, with D possibly matching TRBD1 (5 bases). CDR1 is LNHNV and CDR2 is YYDKDF in the germline V gene (reference sequence). The V end was cut by 4 bases, the J end by 10 bases, with 15 bases between. This CDR3 has 13 amino acids. CDR3 coding DNA: TGTGCCACCAGCACTGGGCCCGCGACAGCGCAGTATTTT. This gives the protein CATSTGPATAQYF.

This clone came up once. The chain uses TRBV5-1 and TRBJ1-2; 8 bases are shared with TRBD1. The CDR3 totals 17 residues. Looked up from germline, CDR1 is SGHRS and CDR2 is YFSETQ. Unmatched junction bases numbered 7, after V lost 0 bases and J lost 0 bases. Here the CDR3 DNA reads TGCGCCAGCAGCTTGGGGGACAGGAGTTTAGCTAACTATGGCTACACCTTC. Protein sequence: CASSLGDRSLANYGYTF.

There are a few counts of this clone. In the same sample, other DNA sequences code for this CDR3. The chain recombines TRBV27 with TRBJ2-7; D gene unclear. Between the trimmed V and J ends, which lost 5 bases and 0 bases, there was a span of 8 bases. CDR1 and CDR2 (germline): MNHEY, SMNVEV (reference sequence). This CDR3 spans 13 amino acids. The CDR3 DNA is TGTGCCAGCAGTCCTACGCCCTCCTACGAGCAGTACTTC. It is translated as CASSPTPSYEQYF.

Comments on this clone: Germline is not matched at one junction end, which may reflect a read error. J is TRBJ2-1 and V is TRBV7-9, with TRBD2 identical over 11 bases. CDR1 and CDR2 (germline): SEHNR, FQNEAQ (reference sequence). The CDR3 is 16 amino acids. The CDR3 region is CSSSSPLAGVGNEQFF. The CDR3 region has the DNA TGTTCCAGCAGCTCCCCACTAGCGGGAGTGGGCAATGAGCAGTTCTTC.

The J gene is TRBJ1-2, the V gene TRBV28; maybe TRBD1 (6 bases). The CDR3 runs to 13 residues. CDR1 is MDHEN, CDR2 SYDVKM, per germline. Between the trimmed V and J ends, which lost 6 bases and 6 bases, there was a span of 14 bases. Written as DNA, the CDR3 is TGTGCCAGCAGATACCCAGGGGTAGATGGCTACACCTTC. Residues: CASRYPGVDGYTF.

The gene calls are TRBV30 and TRBJ2-2; a possible D gene is TRBD2 (5 bases). Germline lookup yields CDR1 GTSNPN and CDR2 SVGIG (reference sequence). The CDR3 contains 13 residues. Between the trimmed V and J ends, which lost 5 bases and 2 bases, there was a span of 9 bases. The DNA of the CDR3 is TGTGCCTGGGGAGGCTTAAACACCGGGGAGCTGTTTTTT. This translates into CAWGGLNTGELFF.

CDR3 residues: CASSYGTGRREQYF. The CDR3 DNA is TGTGCCAGCAGTTACGGGACAGGTCGTAGAGAGCAGTACTTC. The V gene is TRBV27, the J gene TRBJ2-7, with 8 positions matching TRBD1. V trimming: 4 bases; J trimming: 7 bases; junction bases outside the gene matches: 9. The CDR3 totals 14 residues. Germline values: CDR1 MNHEY, CDR2 SMNVEV (reference sequence).

The genes are TRBV15 and TRBJ2-3; 14 bases match TRBD2. Losses at the gene ends were 1 base for V and 6 bases for J; bases not matched to a gene: 12. There are 19 residues in the CDR3. Germline assignment: CDR1 LNHNV and CDR2 YYDKDF (reference sequence). The CDR3, as DNA: TGTGCCACCAGCAGAGTTCGACTAGCGGGAGGGGGGCCCGGGGATACGCAGTATTTT. This translates into CATSRVRLAGGGPGDTQYF.

This clone was counted once. J is TRBJ2-5 and V is TRBV5-1; 7 bases line up with TRBD2. CDR3 length equals 16 residues. CDR1 SGHRS and CDR2 YFSETQ come from the germline V gene. With 0 bases clipped from V and 4 bases from J, the junction kept 9 bases outside the gene matches. The CDR3 DNA follows: TGCGCCAGCAGCTTGGTTCCGGGAGGATGGGGAGAGACCCAGTACTTC. Its protein product is CASSLVPGGWGETQYF.

The rearrangement joins TRBV6-1 to TRBJ2-3, with 9 bases that match TRBD2. J gave up 14 bases and V 5 bases, and 5 bases lay outside the gene matches. The CDR3 sequence is 11 residues long. Per the germline V gene, CDR1 is MNHNS and CDR2 is SASEGT. CDR3 sequence: CASSLAGALYF. The DNA for the CDR3 is TGTGCCAGCAGTTTAGCGGGAGCACTGTATTTT.

The chain recombines TRBV13 with TRBJ1-1, with a possible D match to TRBD1 (6 bases). V lost 5 bases and J 0 bases, leaving 10 bases between the germline ends. The CDR3 covers 14 residues. The germline V gene has CDR1 PRHDT and CDR2 FYEKMQ (reference sequence). The CDR3 sequence is CASSLGHLNTEAFF. In nucleotides, the CDR3 is TGTGCCAGCAGCCTGGGACATTTGAACACTGAAGCTTTCTTT.

V is TRBV6-5 and J is TRBJ1-1, with D unclear. The CDR3 is 15 amino acids. The V gene lost 6 bases and the J gene lost 3 bases, with 17 bases spanning the gap. CDR1 MNHEY and CDR2 SVGAGI come from the germline V gene. The CDR3 nucleotides read TGTGCCAGCAGAGTTACCCACAGTTCCTACACTGAAGCTTTCTTT. It codes for CASRVTHSSYTEAFF.

The genes are TRBV27 and TRBJ1-5; the match to TRBD1 covers 8 bases. Unmatched junction bases numbered 6, after V lost 2 bases and J lost 3 bases. Germline lookup yields CDR1 MNHEY and CDR2 SMNVEV (reference sequence). This CDR3 region has 16 residues. CDR3 sequence reads: CASSLRGQDPNQPQHF. The CDR3 DNA reads TGTGCCAGCAGTTTAAGGGGACAGGACCCCAATCAGCCCCAGCATTTT.

The chain couples TRBV2 to TRBJ1-2; TRBD1 matches at 8 bases. J was trimmed by 5 bases and V by 7 bases; bases with no gene match: 24. The CDR3 spans 19 residues. Germline values: CDR1 SNHLY, CDR2 FYNNEI. This CDR3 reads CASILGSAGGFVPSYGYTF. The CDR3 DNA sequence: TGTGCCAGCATCCTAGGGAGTGCAGGGGGCTTTGTTCCGTCTTATGGCTACACCTTC.

The genes are TRBV2 and TRBJ1-1, with D perhaps matching TRBD1 (6 bases). The CDR3 loop spans 14 amino acids. Germline V CDR1 and CDR2: SNHLY, FYNNEI. Trimming pared 7 bases from V and 0 bases from J, leaving 12 bases between. The CDR3 protein is CASNTGFLNTEAFF. For the CDR3, the DNA is TGTGCCAGCAATACAGGGTTCCTGAACACTGAAGCTTTCTTT.

J is TRBJ1-2 and V is TRBV5-1; D may be TRBD1 (5 bases). There are 15 residues in the CDR3. The V and J ends lost 2 bases and 4 bases respectively, with 15 bases between them. Germline loops: CDR1 SGHRS, CDR2 YFSETQ. The CDR3 sequence: CASSLKGELGYGYTF. In DNA, the CDR3 is TGCGCCAGCAGCTTAAAAGGGGAATTGGGCTATGGCTACACCTTC.

The chain couples TRBV10-3 to TRBJ2-3; the match to TRBD1 covers 8 bases. The germline gives CDR1 ENHRY, CDR2 SYGVKD. Unmatched junction bases numbered 12, after V lost 6 bases and J lost 4 bases. The CDR3 extends over 16 amino acids. The CDR3: CAIRGQVLSGADTQYF. CDR3 nucleotide sequence: TGTGCCATCAGGGGACAGGTATTATCGGGAGCAGATACGCAGTATTTT.

This chain links TRBV7-3 with TRBJ2-1; D may be TRBD1 (8 bases). The germline V gene encodes CDR1 SGHTA and CDR2 FQGTGA. V was clipped by 5 bases and J by 5 bases, with 16 bases between them. The CDR3 runs to 15 residues. The CDR3 nucleotides read TGTGCCAGCAGCCAAGGACAGGGAGGGAACAATGAGCAGTTCTTC. Protein: CASSQGQGGNNEQFF.

The chain carries TRBV18 and TRBJ2-5; TRBD1 is a possible D gene (5 bases). Germline CDR1 KGHSH, CDR2 LQKENI. Trimming left V 5 bases short and J 5 bases short, with 15 bases between. The CDR3 sequence is 14 residues long. CDR3 bases: TGTGCCAGCTCAGCACAGGAGACCGGGGAGACCCAGTACTTC. It yields the protein CASSAQETGETQYF. Together with reference TRBV18 and TRBJ2-5, the CDR3 gives the full variable domain: NAGVMQNPRHLVRRRGQEARLRCSPMKGHSHVYWYRQLPEEGLKFMVYLQKENIIDESGMPKERFSAEFPKEGPSILRIQQVVRGDSAAYFCASSAQETGETQYFGPGTRLLVL.

The V call is TRBV5-6, the J call TRBJ2-5; D gene unclear. V lost 4 bases to trimming and J lost 1 base, with 17 bases between them. The CDR3 is 16 amino acids. Germline-derived CDR1 and CDR2 are SGHDT and YYEEEE. The CDR3 loop reads CASSHNANSPQETQYF. Written as DNA, the CDR3 is TGTGCCAGCAGCCACAATGCGAACAGTCCCCAAGAGACCCAGTACTTC.

This clone has only one observation. The chain recombines TRBV4-1 with TRBJ1-6, with D possibly matching TRBD1 (5 bases). Looked up from germline, CDR1 is MGHRA and CDR2 is YSYEKL. The CDR3 has 15 residues. V was clipped by 3 bases and J by 1 base, with 7 bases between them. In DNA form, the CDR3 reads TGCGCCAGCAGCCACGACAGATCCTATAATTCACCCCTCCACTTT. This gives the protein CASSHDRSYNSPLHF.

The chain couples TRBV11-2 to TRBJ2-7; 8 bases match TRBD2. CDR3 length: 15 residues. Germline lookup yields CDR1 SGHAT and CDR2 FQNNGV. With 5 bases clipped from V and 0 bases from J, the junction kept 6 bases outside the gene matches. The CDR3 loop is CASSPGGGSSYEQYF. The CDR3 coding sequence is TGTGCCAGCAGCCCCGGGGGGGGTAGCTCCTACGAGCAGTACTTC.